These T cell receptor beta chains were read from a single sample in a study of blood T cell repertoires in COVID-19. Assay used: immunoSEQ multiplex PCR; TCRdb lists only in-frame clones, some missing. The data show about 190,000 clones, with almost 90% seen just once and 0.62% held by the top ten. The sample was peripheral blood. The receptors shown here come from a man over 45 with acute or convalescent COVID-19. Both conserved end residues are part of each CDR3. Fields, in order: V gene, J gene, CDR3 protein.

V: TRBV6-2/TRBV6-3
J: TRBJ1-2
CDR3: CASSYSTGAHGYTF

V: TRBV7-9
J: TRBJ2-2
CDR3: CASRGGGTNPNTGELFF

V: TRBV5-1
J: TRBJ2-7
CDR3: CASSFGTGSHEQYF

V: TRBV29-1
J: TRBJ2-5
CDR3: CSVERAFGGRKTQYF

V: TRBV19
J: TRBJ1-5
CDR3: CASSNRDSQPQHF

V: TRBV5-6
J: TRBJ2-3
CDR3: CASSFALIRMSTDTQYF

V: TRBV18
J: TRBJ2-3
CDR3: CASSPPGFGDTQYF

V: TRBV4-1
J: TRBJ2-1
CDR3: CASSQEVSGDYNEQFF

V: TRBV7-3
J: TRBJ1-1
CDR3: CASSRGAPNTEAFF

V: TRBV7-6
J: TRBJ1-1
CDR3: CASSTSGGTEAFF

V: TRBV11-2
J: TRBJ2-3
CDR3: CASSLVRQGRGTDTQYF

V: TRBV2
J: TRBJ2-1
CDR3: CASRPGQRSSYNEQFF

V: TRBV14
J: TRBJ1-2
CDR3: CASSRLDSPVHAYGYTF

V: TRBV7-2
J: TRBJ1-2
CDR3: CASSLNRGHGYTF

V: TRBV27
J: TRBJ2-1
CDR3: CASSKDGLAGGRKGYNEQFF

V: TRBV28
J: TRBJ2-5
CDR3: CASSLYGRKTQYF

V: TRBV6-2/TRBV6-3
J: TRBJ2-7
CDR3: CASSYLPFPSPVEQYF

V: TRBV6-5
J: TRBJ2-1
CDR3: CASSTGGNYNEQFF

V: TRBV28
J: TRBJ2-7
CDR3: CASSSPPSTGGFEQYF

V: TRBV9
J: TRBJ2-1
CDR3: CASSSSLSYNEQFF

V: TRBV27
J: TRBJ2-2
CDR3: CASSKGQGNTGELFF

V: TRBV6-5
J: TRBJ2-5
CDR3: CASKTGGRETQYF

V: TRBV12-3/TRBV12-4
J: TRBJ2-5
CDR3: CASRQGAGETQYF

V: TRBV6-5
J: TRBJ1-2
CDR3: CASSYQGGYGYTF

V: TRBV2
J: TRBJ2-5
CDR3: CASSGRFGVGETQYF

V: TRBV6-5
J: TRBJ2-1
CDR3: CASPGLARNEQFF

V: TRBV9
J: TRBJ1-3
CDR3: CASSPSGSGNTIYF

V: TRBV6-2/TRBV6-3
J: TRBJ2-1
CDR3: CASSGTGLAEQFF

V: TRBV7-9
J: TRBJ2-5
CDR3: CASSLLPSVEETQYF

V: TRBV28
J: TRBJ1-6
CDR3: CASSLSTGGWGRNSPLHF

V: TRBV19
J: TRBJ1-6
CDR3: CATKAGAGNSPLHF

V: TRBV10-3
J: TRBJ2-7
CDR3: CAISELTGVAYEQYF

V: TRBV10-3
J: TRBJ2-3
CDR3: CAISDRDRAYTDTQYF

V: TRBV7-8
J: TRBJ1-4
CDR3: CASSLRDRVLEKLFF

V: TRBV7-2
J: TRBJ2-1
CDR3: CASSLSGTYNEQFF

V: TRBV7-2
J: TRBJ1-5
CDR3: CASSYTGYNQPQHF

V: TRBV27
J: TRBJ2-5
CDR3: CASSISLQGLGQETQYF

V: TRBV29-1
J: TRBJ2-3
CDR3: CSVGSVDTQYF

V: TRBV4-2
J: TRBJ2-5
CDR3: CASSQDSSGGNQETQYF

V: TRBV7-8
J: TRBJ1-3
CDR3: CASSLILPTGSGKHTIYF

V: TRBV3-1/TRBV3-2
J: TRBJ2-5
CDR3: CASSPRRDYWETQYF

V: TRBV12-5
J: TRBJ2-1
CDR3: CASRQGSYNEQFF

V: TRBV9
J: TRBJ2-2
CDR3: CASSETSGSSGELFF

V: TRBV18
J: TRBJ2-5
CDR3: CASSPVTAQETQYF